This T cell receptor (beta chain) came from a study of early T cells in non-severe SARS-CoV-2 infection. Study details: It was bulk RNA from unsorted whole blood that was sequenced, and the chains were unpaired.

General observations from the study: There was a bias toward anti-spike CD8 responses in VDJdb matching, which missed private and CD4 specificities.

This clonotype showed up just a few times. Its antigen remains unknown. cDNA molecules, individually, were tagged with unique molecular identifiers. TCRdb reprocessed the 5' RACE reads via MiXCR and lists one record per CDR3 protein. The sample has 45,000 to 65,000 distinct CDR3 sequences, about 9.7% seen once; the top ten hold 4.2%. Between the trimmed V and J ends, which lost 3 bases and 11 bases, there was a span of 7 bases. CDR1 SNHLY and CDR2 FYNNEI come from the germline V gene. This CDR3 is built from 10 residues. The TCR comes from an adult who was a healthcare worker with PCR-confirmed SARS-CoV-2 infection or an uninfected control (not recorded which). Sequencing was done on a sample of whole blood. The V call is TRBV2, the J call TRBJ1-1; tentatively, D is TRBD1 (5 bases). CDR3 sequence: CASSDRAAFF. CDR3 coding DNA: TGTGCCAGCAGTGACAGGGCGGCTTTCTTT.